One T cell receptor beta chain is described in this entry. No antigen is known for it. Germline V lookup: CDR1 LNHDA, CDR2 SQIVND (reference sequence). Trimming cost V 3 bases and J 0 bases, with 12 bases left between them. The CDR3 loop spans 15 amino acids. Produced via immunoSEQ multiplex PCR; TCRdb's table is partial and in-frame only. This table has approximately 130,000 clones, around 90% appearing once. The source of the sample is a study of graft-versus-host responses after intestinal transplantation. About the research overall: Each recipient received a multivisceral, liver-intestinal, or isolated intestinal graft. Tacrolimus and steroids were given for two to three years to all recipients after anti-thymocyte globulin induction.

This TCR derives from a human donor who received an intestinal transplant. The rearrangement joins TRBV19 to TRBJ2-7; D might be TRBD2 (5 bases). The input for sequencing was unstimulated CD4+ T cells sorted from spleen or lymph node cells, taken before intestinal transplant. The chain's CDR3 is CASSIGIPSSYEQYF. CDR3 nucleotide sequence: TGTGCCAGTAGTATCGGGATCCCTAGCTCCTACGAGCAGTACTTC.